The 5 T cell receptor beta chains given below trace back to one sample, sequenced in a study of blood T cells in healthy people across ages. A second about 7 to 11 cycle PCR used barcoded and J-beta primers. TCRdb fed the 5' RACE reads into MiXCR, producing one record per CDR3 protein. The repertoire holds 980,000 or so distinct CDR3 sequences, with 45% to 50% as singletons. Sequencing was carried out using blood. All receptors come from a man aged 25-40 years in good health.

This clonotype was observed a few times. This rearrangement joins TRBV20-1 to TRBJ2-3, with TRBD2 matching over 9 bases. V was clipped by 0 bases and J by 2 bases; unmatched bases: 9. The CDR3 runs to 17 residues. CDR1 DFQATT and CDR2 SNEGSKA come from the germline V gene (reference sequence). CDR3 bases: TGCAGTGCTAGAGATCTTGAATTAGCGGGAGACACAGATACGCAGTATTTT. This gives the protein CSARDLELAGDTDTQYF.

This chain connects TRBV29-1 to TRBJ2-2, with D possibly matching TRBD2 (5 bases). Germline CDR1 SQVTM, CDR2 ANQGSEA. Trimming cost V 5 bases and J 3 bases, with 16 bases left between them. The CDR3 contains 15 residues. The CDR3 region is CSVPRGPRYTGELFF. The CDR3 DNA is TGCAGCGTTCCCCGAGGGCCTCGATACACCGGGGAGCTGTTTTTT.

The chain combines TRBV4-2 with TRBJ2-5, with TRBD2 matching over 7 bases. Per germline, CDR1 LGHNA and CDR2 YNFKEQ. V trimming: 1 base; J trimming: 4 bases; junction bases outside the gene matches: 21. The CDR3 is made up of 20 amino acids. The CDR3 loop is CASSQVGPAGSREVLETQYF. The CDR3, as DNA: TGTGCCAGCAGCCAAGTTGGGCCAGCGGGGAGCCGTGAGGTTTTAGAGACCCAGTACTTC.

Here the CDR3 reads CASSYSSGGRDYGYTF. CDR3 DNA: TGTGCCAGCAGTTACTCGAGCGGGGGGCGCGACTATGGCTACACCTTC. This chain connects TRBV6-6 to TRBJ1-2, with D maybe TRBD1 (6 bases). With 0 bases removed from V and 3 bases from J, the gap between germline ends came to 14 bases. CDR1 is MNHNY and CDR2 is SVGAGI in the germline V gene (reference sequence). This CDR3 region has 16 residues.

The V and J genes are TRBV4-1 and TRBJ2-5; no clear D gene. V shed 4 bases and J shed 5 bases, with 23 bases lying between them. Germline V gene data show CDR1 as MGHRA and CDR2 as YSYEKL. The CDR3 totals 17 residues. DNA for the CDR3: TGCGCCAGCAGCCCTGAACCTCCCTCCATAGCCGGGGAGACCCAGTACTTC. This codes for CASSPEPPSIAGETQYF.